This T cell receptor (beta chain) was recorded in a study of regulatory T cells in long-lasting Graves disease. This clonotype turned up a few times. What it recognizes is unknown. A much larger clone lies a single base off, so this may be a read error. Since no conserved phenylalanine or tryptophan closes the CDR3, a read error is the likely cause. With iRepertoire HTBI primers and Arm-PCR of CDR3 regions, TCR beta libraries were built. From the multiplex PCR reads, TCRdb called clonotypes with MiXCR, one entry per CDR3 protein. The sample lists 250,000 to 300,000 distinct CDR3 sequences, around a sixth occurring once. There are 16 residues in the CDR3. Germline values: CDR1 SEHNR, CDR2 FQNEAQ (reference sequence). V gave up 5 bases and J gave up 4 bases; unmatched junction bases: 6. Documented time point: newly diagnosed GD, antithyroid drugs for less than 3 months. There was RNA extracted from PBMCs, and the TCR library was made from it.

Study observations and caveats: Persistent Graves' patients showed less TCR diversity than newly diagnosed patients showed.

These data also featured in a second study, about T cells in Graves' hyperthyroidism and ophthalmopathy. Per that paper: HTBI primers drove first-round RT-PCR of the TCR CDR3.

The source is a woman aged 25 to 39 with Graves disease. Sequenced material: peripheral blood mononuclear cells (PBMCs), taken at new diagnosis, from a patient treated with antithyroid drugs. The chain uses TRBV7-9 and TRBJ2-5; 14 positions match TRBD2. CDR3 residues: CASSPRTSGGTETQYL. The DNA for the CDR3 is TGTGCCAGCAGCCCTCGGACTAGCGGGGGGACAGAGACCCAGTACCTC.